This T cell receptor (beta chain) comes out of a study of CD8 T cell repertoires and HIV-1 epitope variants (dated by TCRdb to between 2020 and 2021). For the study in its entirety: Twenty-five peptides representing autologous and known Gag and Nef epitope variants were each used to stimulate T cells in separate culture wells. The control conditions were a CMV, EBV and flu peptide pool, the Ebola AY9 epitope as a negative control, and a well with no peptide. The cultures were grown for less than 11 days in IMDM with gentamicin, and half of the media was changed on days 3 and 7 with IL-2, IL-7 and IL-15 added. Tested epitopes included three Gag epitope families and Nef HW9 and YT9. T cells were enriched using the EasySep Human T Cell Enrichment Kit and then co-cultured with an equal number of autologous T cell-negative cells acting as antigen-presenting cells. An aliquot of 1M T cells was saved as an uncultured baseline condition, separate from the approximately 75 T cell cultures. A total of 83 T cell cultures were run, with each culture condition performed in triplicate except for one peptide, which was performed in duplicate. Findings and caveats that apply to the study as a whole: The assay could identify only TCR beta chains and pointed to proliferation in response to antigen, not to T cell function or cytokine profile. Of the nine antigen-specific TCR beta clonotypes identified, six appeared cross-reactive for autologous or known escape epitope variants. The Nef KF9 family was recognized by five clonotypes and the HW9 family by one, and no responses to the TAALDMSHF plasma variant were observed.

In regard to this clone: The antigen it binds to is not known. Base qualities are not at hand, and no much larger clone is one base apart.

The EasySep Human CD8+ T Cell Enrichment Kit was used on day 10 to isolate CD8+ T cells from every culture. Sequencing of TCR beta CDR3 regions was performed at survey depth on the immunoSEQ platform. The QIAamp DNA micro kit was used to extract genomic DNA from every cultured and uncultured CD8+ T cell population. In the original analysis: Samples with fewer than 5,000 productive reads were excluded, which removed about 6% of the roughly 80 HIV peptide-stimulated cultures. A MANAFEST web app trimmed sequences to CDR3 and removed nonproductive sequences, CDR3s under 5 amino acids, and those not starting C or ending F/W. Clonotypes were classified as antigen-specific only if expansion was observed in at least 2 of 3 replicates versus the no-peptide control at FDR 0.01, only within one epitope family. A frequency at least fivefold higher than in wells stimulated with peptides from other epitope families was additionally required for specific clonotypes. TCRdb took this table from immuneACCESS and kept in-frame rearrangements with V and J called. Such tables lack part of the clones; where checked against another copy, unresolved V genes explain under half of the gap, and the rest is unexplained. V, J and clone size were drawn from that table, and D and trimming were deduced from the DNA. The sample table records 5,000 or so clones; 55% to 80% of these occur just once. The ten largest clonotypes hold about 45% of the sample.

The sequencing sample was made of cultured CD8+ T cells derived from PBMCs. This TCR was recovered from a male donor with HIV.

The nucleotide sequence reads as follows: TGTGCCAGCAGCTTGGATAGCGGGGCAGATACGCAGTATTTT. The translation is CASSLDSGADTQYF. The rearrangement combines TRBV5-8 with TRBJ2-3, with TRBD2 identical over 8 junction bases. Including cysteine and phenylalanine, the CDR3 has 14 amino acids. The retained sequence is limited to the CDR3, 42 bases, with the frame set at the first base. From the germline V gene, CDR1 is SGHTS and CDR2 is YDEGEE. V is pruned by 0 bases and J by 4 bases, leaving 1 base of the junction without a gene match.